This record concerns one TCR beta chain sequence. Its cognate antigen has yet to be identified. Base qualities are missing; no much larger clone stands one base away. The CDR3 numbers 13 residues from cysteine through phenylalanine. Only the CDR3 DNA stays, 39 bases, in frame from base 1. CDR1 SGHNT and CDR2 YENEEA were looked up in the germline V gene. Deletion took 5 bases off V and 6 bases off J, with a span of 14 bases between the germline ends. The time point label, read with the paper, signifies: about 28 days (+/-7) after the second vaccine dose. AZD1222 recipients with second doses at about 4 weeks or about 12 weeks were pooled, because spike-specific TCR depth and breadth did not differ between schedules. Vaccinee samples came from UK trials COV001 and COV002, including a single-blind randomized controlled phase 2/3 trial of AZD1222 (ChAdOx1 nCoV-19) in healthy adults. Trial participant PBMC samples were collected at day 0 and day 28 after the second dose for TCRbeta chain sequencing.

These data are taken from a study of T cell responses to AZD1222 COVID-19 vaccine (dated by TCRdb to the early 2020s). A note on the overall study: A total of around 240 trial participants underwent TCR sequencing, of whom about 210 had received two doses of AZD1222 and about 25 had received two doses of the MenACWY control vaccine. Trial participants were enrolled into age subgroups of 18-55, 56-69 and 70-plus years, which contained 148, 28 and 57 TCR-sequenced participants, respectively. The paper as a whole reports these results and caveats: Vaccine-associated CD4 TCRs spanned the whole spike protein, with dominant responses in regions 160-218 and 743-854. Participants were mostly white British and included more females than males, and it was suggested by the authors that clonal diversity may have been underestimated. Epitopes outside the regions mutated in the B.1.351 and B.1.1.7 variants were reportedly recognized by nearly half of the unique spike-specific TCRs. In the small 56-69-year group, the increase in depth fell short of significance, most likely because of low power. Because no samples from the day 14 peak response were available, repertoires could be characterized only after the peak T cell response. Conclusions about previously exposed vaccinees are limited, since just a handful of AZD1222 recipients were seropositive for SARS-CoV-2 at baseline. A significant rise in spike-specific TCR breadth and depth was observed after two AZD1222 doses relative to day 0 and relative to MenACWY recipients.

The CDR3 regions of human TCRbeta chains were subjected to immunosequencing. On the study's bioinformatics: TCRs in the repertoires were matched against a reference library of SARS-CoV-2-specific TCRs that had been generated with the MIRA antigen-specificity platform. Breadth was defined as the fraction of unique TCRs that were SARS-CoV-2-associated. Depth was defined as the fraction of total T cells that were SARS-CoV-2-associated. Using the MIRA data, each spike-specific TCR was assigned both to the spike region to which the TCR was reactive and to a CD4 or CD8 class. Log10-transformed breadth and depth values were compared by one-way ANOVA with Sidak's multiple comparisons tests. The clones in this table, taken by TCRdb from immuneACCESS, are in-frame only. Not every clone is retained; where verified, under half of the shortfall comes from an unresolved V gene, and the cause of the rest is unknown. V and J calls and clone size come straight from that table; D and trimming were deduced from the DNA. Counted in this sample were approximately 150,000 clones; approximately 90% of them appeared once. The ten largest clones capture 4% to 4.5% of the sample.

Sequences were derived from peripheral blood, sampled 28 days after the second AZD1222 dose. Here the chain combines TRBV11-3 and TRBJ2-7; the D segment might be TRBD1 or TRBD2, since each matches 5 bases. This TCR derives from an adult who received the AZD1222 COVID-19 vaccine. The CDR3 in this case is CASSTGRGTEQYF. The base sequence is TGTGCCAGCAGCACGGGACGGGGAACCGAGCAGTACTTC.